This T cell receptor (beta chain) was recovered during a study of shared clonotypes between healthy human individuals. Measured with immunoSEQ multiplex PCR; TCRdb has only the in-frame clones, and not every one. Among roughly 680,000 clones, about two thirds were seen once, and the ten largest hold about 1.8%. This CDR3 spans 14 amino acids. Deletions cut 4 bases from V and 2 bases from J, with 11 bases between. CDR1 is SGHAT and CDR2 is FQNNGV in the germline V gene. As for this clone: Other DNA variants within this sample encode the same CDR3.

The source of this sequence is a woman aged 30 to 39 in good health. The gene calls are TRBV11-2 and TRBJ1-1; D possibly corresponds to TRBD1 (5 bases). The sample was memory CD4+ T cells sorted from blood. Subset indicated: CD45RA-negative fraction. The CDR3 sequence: CASSSLDRNTEAFF. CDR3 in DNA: TGTGCCAGCAGCTCCCTAGACAGAAACACTGAAGCTTTCTTT.